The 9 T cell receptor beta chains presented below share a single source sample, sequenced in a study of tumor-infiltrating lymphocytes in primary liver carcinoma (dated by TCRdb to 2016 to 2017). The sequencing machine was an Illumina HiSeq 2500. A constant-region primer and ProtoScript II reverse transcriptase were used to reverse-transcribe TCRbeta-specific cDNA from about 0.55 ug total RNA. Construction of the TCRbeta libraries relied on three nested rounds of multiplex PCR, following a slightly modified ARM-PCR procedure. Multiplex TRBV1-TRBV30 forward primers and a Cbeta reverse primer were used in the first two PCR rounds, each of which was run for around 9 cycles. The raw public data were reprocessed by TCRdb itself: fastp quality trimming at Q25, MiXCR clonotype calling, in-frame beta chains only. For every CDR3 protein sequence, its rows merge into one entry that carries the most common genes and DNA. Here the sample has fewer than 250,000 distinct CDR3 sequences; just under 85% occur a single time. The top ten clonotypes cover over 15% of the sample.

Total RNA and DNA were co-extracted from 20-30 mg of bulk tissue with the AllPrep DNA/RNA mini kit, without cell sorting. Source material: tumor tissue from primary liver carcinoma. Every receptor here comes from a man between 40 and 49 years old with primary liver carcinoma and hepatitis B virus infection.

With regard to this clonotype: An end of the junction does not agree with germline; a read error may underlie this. CDR3 sequence reads: CAGSPGNYEQYF. The DNA of the CDR3 is TGTGCCGGCAGTCCCGGGAACTACGAGCAGTACTTC. The V and J genes are TRBV11-2 and TRBJ2-7, with D maybe TRBD2 (5 bases). This CDR3 is built from 12 residues. Germline lookup yields CDR1 SGHAT and CDR2 FQNNGV.

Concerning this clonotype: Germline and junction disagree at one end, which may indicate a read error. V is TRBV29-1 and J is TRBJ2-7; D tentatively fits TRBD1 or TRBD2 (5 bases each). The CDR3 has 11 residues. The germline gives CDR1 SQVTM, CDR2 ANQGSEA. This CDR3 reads CSVEGDHEQYF. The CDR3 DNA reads TGTAGCGTTGAAGGGGATCACGAGCAGTACTTC.

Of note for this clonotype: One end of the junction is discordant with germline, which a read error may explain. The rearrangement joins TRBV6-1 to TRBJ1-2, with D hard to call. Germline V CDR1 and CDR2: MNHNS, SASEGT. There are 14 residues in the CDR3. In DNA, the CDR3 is TGTGACAGCGGGCCACAGACCCAAAGCTATGGCTACACCTTC. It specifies CDSGPQTQSYGYTF.

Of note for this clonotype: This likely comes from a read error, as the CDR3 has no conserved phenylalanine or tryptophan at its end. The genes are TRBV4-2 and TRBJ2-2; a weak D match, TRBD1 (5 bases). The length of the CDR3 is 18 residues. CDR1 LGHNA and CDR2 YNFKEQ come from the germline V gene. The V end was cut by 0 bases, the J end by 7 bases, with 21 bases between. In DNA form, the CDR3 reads TGTGCCAGCAGCCAAGAGACGTTGAAGGGGTTCGGTAACGGGGAGCTGTTTATT. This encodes CASSQETLKGFGNGELFI.

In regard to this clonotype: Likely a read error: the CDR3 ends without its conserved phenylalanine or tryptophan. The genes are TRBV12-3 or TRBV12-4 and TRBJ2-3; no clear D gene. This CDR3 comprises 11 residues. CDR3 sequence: CDSRNTDTQYY. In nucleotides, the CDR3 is TGTGACAGCAGAAACACAGATACGCAGTATTAT.

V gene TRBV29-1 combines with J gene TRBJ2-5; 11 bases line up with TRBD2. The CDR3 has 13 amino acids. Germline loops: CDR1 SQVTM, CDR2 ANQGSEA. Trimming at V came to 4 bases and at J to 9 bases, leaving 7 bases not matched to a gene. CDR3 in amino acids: CSVVAGGQDAQYF. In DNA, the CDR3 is TGCAGCGTTGTAGCGGGAGGGCAAGATGCCCAGTACTTC.

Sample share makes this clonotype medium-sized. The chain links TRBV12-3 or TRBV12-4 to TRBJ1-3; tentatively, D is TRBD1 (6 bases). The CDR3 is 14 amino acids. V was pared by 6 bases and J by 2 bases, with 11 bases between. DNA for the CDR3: TGTGCCAGCAGCTTCAGGGGCGCTGGAAACACCATATATTTT. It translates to CASSFRGAGNTIYF.

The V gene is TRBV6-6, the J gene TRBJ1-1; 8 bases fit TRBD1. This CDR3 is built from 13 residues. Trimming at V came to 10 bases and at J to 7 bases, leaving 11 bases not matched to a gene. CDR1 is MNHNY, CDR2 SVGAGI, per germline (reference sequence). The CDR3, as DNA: TGTGCCAACAGCCAGACAGGGGCCAGTGAAGCTTTCTTT. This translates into CANSQTGASEAFF.

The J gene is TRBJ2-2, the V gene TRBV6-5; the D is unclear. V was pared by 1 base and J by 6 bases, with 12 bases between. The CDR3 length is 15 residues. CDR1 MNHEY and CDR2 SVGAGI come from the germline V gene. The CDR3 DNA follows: TGTGCCAGCAGTTACTTTAGTAGCTGGGCCGGGGAGCTGTTTTTT. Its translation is CASSYFSSWAGELFF.